Below, 27 T cell receptor beta chains from the same sample are listed, as sequenced in a study of T cell changes during pregnancy in multiple sclerosis. Generated by immunoSEQ multiplex PCR, the TCRdb table keeps only in-frame clones and is missing some. Counted here are about 30,000 clones, roughly 90% occurring once; the ten biggest clones make up 0.45% to 0.6%. Here the sequenced sample was CD4+ T cells from peripheral blood mononuclear cells, taken in the third trimester of pregnancy. The receptors were gathered from a female donor in good health, enrolled as a control in a pregnancy study.

This chain connects TRBV5-1 to TRBJ1-6; possibly TRBD1 for D (6 bases). Germline V gives CDR1 SGHRS, CDR2 YFSETQ. The CDR3 has 17 amino acids. V was pared by 1 base and J by 6 bases, with 17 bases between. The CDR3 sequence is CASSLTLTGGSNSPLHF. CDR3 bases: TGCGCCAGCAGCTTGACCCTGACAGGTGGAAGTAATTCACCCCTCCACTTT.

The rearrangement joins TRBV4-1 to TRBJ2-5; a possible D gene is TRBD2 (6 bases). With 0 bases removed from V and 1 base from J, the gap between germline ends came to 6 bases. This CDR3 spans 14 amino acids. Germline CDR1 is MGHRA and CDR2 is YSYEKL. In nucleotides, the CDR3 is TGCGCCAGCAGCCAAGAGGGGGGCCAAGAGACCCAGTACTTC. This encodes CASSQEGGQETQYF.

This clone was seen just once. The chain couples TRBV5-1 to TRBJ2-3; 9 nucleotides align to TRBD2. Looked up from germline, CDR1 is SGHRS and CDR2 is YFSETQ. This CDR3 spans 16 amino acids. The J segment lost 2 bases and the V segment lost 0 bases, leaving 4 bases of the junction unmatched. The CDR3 sequence is CASSLVTSGFTDTQYF. CDR3 nucleotide sequence: TGCGCCAGCAGCTTGGTGACTAGCGGATTCACAGATACGCAGTATTTT.

V gene TRBV7-6 combines with J gene TRBJ2-3; tentative D call: TRBD2 (5 bases). The ends were cut back, 1 base at V and 1 base at J, with 12 bases in the middle. Germline values: CDR1 SGHVS, CDR2 FNYEAQ. The CDR3 extends over 16 amino acids. In DNA, the CDR3 is TGTGCCAGCAGCTTAGGCGGACTGAGGGGCACAGATACGCAGTATTTT. It codes for CASSLGGLRGTDTQYF.

J is TRBJ1-3 and V is TRBV6-5, with D possibly TRBD1 on 5 matching bases. With 0 bases removed from V and 3 bases from J, the gap between germline ends came to 9 bases. The CDR3 spans 15 residues. The germline V gene has CDR1 MNHEY and CDR2 SVGAGI. CDR3 region: CASSYSGGGGNTIYF. In DNA form, the CDR3 reads TGTGCCAGCAGTTACTCGGGGGGAGGTGGAAACACCATATATTTT.

The chain uses TRBV19 and TRBJ1-1; D might be TRBD1 (5 bases). Trimming removed 10 bases at V and 4 bases at J, with 10 bases between. CDR1 LNHDA and CDR2 SQIVND come from the germline V gene (reference sequence). The CDR3 extends over 11 amino acids. CDR3 residues: CATGFSTEAFF. The CDR3 DNA reads TGTGCCACAGGGTTTAGCACTGAAGCTTTCTTT.

V is TRBV30 and J is TRBJ1-1, with D uncertain. Trimming removed 4 bases at V and 2 bases at J, with 11 bases between. The CDR3 sequence is 13 residues long. Germline-derived CDR1 and CDR2 are GTSNPN and SVGIG (reference sequence). CDR3 nucleotides: TGTGCCTGGAACCTCCCAGTAAACACTGAAGCTTTCTTT. It specifies CAWNLPVNTEAFF.

This chain connects TRBV30 to TRBJ1-2; 11 bases are shared with TRBD1. The ends lost 4 bases at V and 3 bases at J; junction bases unmatched: 1. CDR3 length: 13 residues. From germline, CDR1 is GTSNPN and CDR2 SVGIG (reference sequence). The CDR3 is CAWTGQGDYGYTF. As DNA, the CDR3 is TGTGCCTGGACGGGACAGGGGGACTATGGCTACACCTTC.

The CDR3 sequence is CASSVPGLAGPDTQYF. The CDR3 coding sequence is TGTGCCAGCAGCGTACCGGGACTAGCGGGACCAGATACGCAGTATTTT. V usage is TRBV5-4 and J usage is TRBJ2-3, with 13 bases fitting TRBD2. The trim removed 4 bases at V and 4 bases at J, leaving 6 bases unmatched. This CDR3 is built from 16 residues. Germline assignment: CDR1 SGHNT and CDR2 YYREEE (reference sequence).

V and J are TRBV19 and TRBJ1-2; D gene uncertain. This CDR3 is 13 amino acids long. Trimming shortened V by 7 bases and J by 4 bases, and 13 bases separated the two germline ends. The germline gives CDR1 LNHDA, CDR2 SQIVND (reference sequence). The CDR3: CASKGAGLYGYTF. The CDR3 DNA reads TGTGCCAGTAAGGGAGCAGGCCTCTATGGCTACACCTTC.

As for this clone: Compared with germline, one end of the junction differs, possibly owing to a read error. The V gene is TRBV5-4, the J gene TRBJ2-1, with TRBD2 matching over 14 bases. The CDR3 loop spans 18 amino acids. Germline values: CDR1 SGHNT, CDR2 YYREEE (reference sequence). Written as DNA, the CDR3 is TGTGCCAGCAGATTGGGACTAGCGGGAGTTGGCTCCCCCAATGAGCAGTTCTTC. Translated: CASRLGLAGVGSPNEQFF.

V gene TRBV7-6 combines with J gene TRBJ1-3; D is undetermined. The CDR3 is 15 amino acids. From germline, CDR1 is SGHVS and CDR2 FNYEAQ. V was shortened by 5 bases and J by 0 bases, with 11 bases between the two germline ends. CDR3 sequence: CASSPSGSSGNTIYF. In nucleotides, the CDR3 is TGTGCCAGCAGCCCCTCGGGAAGCTCTGGAAACACCATATATTTT.

The chain has TRBV5-6 and TRBJ2-1, with TRBD1 matching 7 bases. The germline gives CDR1 SGHDT, CDR2 YYEEEE. V trimming: 2 bases; J trimming: 2 bases; junction bases outside the gene matches: 4. This CDR3 is built from 15 residues. The CDR3 DNA is TGTGCCAGCAGCTTCCGGGACAGACCCTACAATGAGCAGTTCTTC. Translated, it gives CASSFRDRPYNEQFF.

This clone was detected a few times. The gene calls are TRBV9 and TRBJ1-5, with no clear D. The CDR3 has 13 residues. Per germline, CDR1 SGDLS and CDR2 YYNGEE. V dropped 3 bases and J dropped 5 bases, with 9 bases sitting between them. The CDR3, as DNA: TGTGCCAGCAGCGGGTCACCGGATCAGCCCCAGCATTTT. Its translation is CASSGSPDQPQHF.

The chain recombines TRBV4-2 with TRBJ2-1, with 9 nucleotides matching TRBD1. The CDR3 is made up of 15 amino acids. Trimming cost V 0 bases and J 7 bases; bases outside gene matches: 4. The germline gives CDR1 LGHNA, CDR2 YNFKEQ. CDR3 in DNA: TGTGCCAGCAGCCAAGAACCGGGACAGGGAAATGAGCAGTTCTTC. Translated, it gives CASSQEPGQGNEQFF.

The rearrangement uses TRBV27 and TRBJ2-2; a weak D match, TRBD2 (6 bases). The V end lost 3 bases, the J end lost 13 bases, and 21 bases lay between the germline ends. This CDR3 is built from 15 residues. The V gene's germline CDR1 is MNHEY and CDR2 SMNVEV (reference sequence). CDR3 loop: CASSFPGGLPRGLFF. The CDR3 nucleotides read TGTGCCAGCAGTTTCCCTGGCGGACTACCACGAGGGCTGTTTTTT.

The chain couples TRBV4-3 to TRBJ2-1, with 8 bases that match TRBD1. The germline V gene encodes CDR1 LGHNA and CDR2 YSLEER. Trimming at V came to 2 bases and at J to 2 bases, leaving 5 bases not matched to a gene. CDR3 length equals 16 residues. The CDR3 protein is CASSQYKTGAYNEQFF. CDR3 nucleotides: TGCGCCAGCAGCCAATACAAGACAGGGGCCTACAATGAGCAGTTCTTC.

V is TRBV6-5 and J is TRBJ1-2; 7 nucleotides align to TRBD1. This CDR3 comprises 13 residues. The V gene end was trimmed by 2 bases and the J gene end by 13 bases; junction bases not matched to a gene: 10. Germline CDR1 is MNHEY and CDR2 is SVGAGI. The chain's CDR3 is CASSYGGTGERTF. As DNA, the CDR3 is TGTGCCAGCAGTTACGGCGGAACAGGGGAGCGCACCTTC.

V gene TRBV10-3 combines with J gene TRBJ1-5; no firm D call. Trimming shortened V by 0 bases and J by 9 bases, and 12 bases separated the two germline ends. CDR3 length: 14 residues. Germline V gene data show CDR1 as ENHRY and CDR2 as SYGVKD. CDR3 protein: CAISESRSSRPQHF. CDR3 bases: TGTGCCATCAGTGAGTCACGGAGTAGTCGGCCCCAGCATTTT.

The chain recombines TRBV4-3 with TRBJ1-4; D not resolved. The CDR3 extends over 15 amino acids. The germline V gene has CDR1 LGHNA and CDR2 YSLEER. The V and J ends lost 0 bases and 7 bases respectively, with 12 bases between them. The CDR3 nucleotides are TGCGCCAGCAGCCAAGAATGGAGGAGGATTGAAAAACTGTTTTTT. Protein product: CASSQEWRRIEKLFF.

The genes are TRBV2 and TRBJ1-1; the D gene is possibly TRBD1 (6 bases). Trimming cost V 7 bases and J 0 bases, with 15 bases left between them. This CDR3 spans 15 amino acids. Looked up from germline, CDR1 is SNHLY and CDR2 is FYNNEI. The CDR3 region is CASIIRGTMNTEAFF. For the CDR3, the DNA is TGTGCCAGCATTATCAGGGGAACCATGAACACTGAAGCTTTCTTT.

CDR3 coding DNA: TGTGCCAGCAGCTTTCCACGCGGAGGAGCTTTCTTT. Protein: CASSFPRGGAFF. The V call is TRBV7-9, the J call TRBJ1-1; D remains ambiguous. V lost 3 bases, J lost 10 bases, and 12 bases lay in between. The germline V gene encodes CDR1 SEHNR and CDR2 FQNEAQ (reference sequence). This CDR3 contains 12 residues.

The chain combines TRBV13 with TRBJ2-7; 11 bases match TRBD2. Germline values: CDR1 PRHDT, CDR2 FYEKMQ (reference sequence). The CDR3 loop spans 16 amino acids. With V trimmed by 3 bases and J by 1 base, 5 bases remained unmatched. DNA of the CDR3: TGTGCCAGCAGCTTCACTAGCGGGGGTTATTCCTACGAGCAGTACTTC. It yields the protein CASSFTSGGYSYEQYF.

This chain joins TRBV6-4 and TRBJ2-1; maybe TRBD2 (6 bases). The CDR3 covers 15 residues. Germline V gene lookup returns CDR1 MRHNA and CDR2 SNTAGT. V lost 4 bases and J lost 0, with 10 bases in between. CDR3 sequence: CASSVGDSSYNEQFF. The CDR3 DNA is TGTGCCAGCAGTGTGGGGGACTCCTCCTACAATGAGCAGTTCTTC.

V usage is TRBV5-1 and J usage is TRBJ1-1; 9 positions agree with TRBD1. CDR1 SGHRS and CDR2 YFSETQ come from the germline V gene. Losses at the gene ends were 2 bases for V and 5 bases for J; bases not matched to a gene: 10. This CDR3 region has 16 residues. The DNA of the CDR3 is TGCGCCAGCAGCTTCCGACAGGGGGTTTTTACGACTGAAGCTTTCTTT. Its protein is CASSFRQGVFTTEAFF.

The chain recombines TRBV2 with TRBJ1-1; D might be TRBD1 (6 bases). The CDR3 runs 14 residues. The germline gives CDR1 SNHLY, CDR2 FYNNEI. V was shortened by 2 bases and J by 5 bases, with 12 bases between the two germline ends. The CDR3 coding sequence is TGTGCCAGCAGTGAAACAGGGATGAGGACTGAAGCTTTCTTT. It encodes CASSETGMRTEAFF.

This chain joins TRBV14 and TRBJ2-2, with D unclear. Germline CDR1 SGHDN, CDR2 FVKESK. The CDR3 contains 14 residues. Trimming removed 3 bases at V and 4 bases at J, with 9 bases between. The CDR3 nucleotides read TGTGCCAGCAGCCACCTTAGTAGCACCGGGGAGCTGTTTTTT. Amino acid sequence: CASSHLSSTGELFF.